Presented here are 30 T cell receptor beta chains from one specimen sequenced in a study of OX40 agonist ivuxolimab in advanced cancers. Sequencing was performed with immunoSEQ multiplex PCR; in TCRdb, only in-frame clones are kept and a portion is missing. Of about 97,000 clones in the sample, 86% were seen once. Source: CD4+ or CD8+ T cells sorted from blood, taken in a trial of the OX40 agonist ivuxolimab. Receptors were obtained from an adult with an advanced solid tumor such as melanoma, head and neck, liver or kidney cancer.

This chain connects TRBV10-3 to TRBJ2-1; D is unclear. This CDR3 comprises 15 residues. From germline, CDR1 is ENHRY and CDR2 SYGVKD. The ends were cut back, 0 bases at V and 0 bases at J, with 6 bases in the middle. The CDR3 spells CAISESQVSYNEQFF. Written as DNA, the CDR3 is TGTGCCATCAGTGAGTCTCAGGTCTCCTACAATGAGCAGTTCTTC.

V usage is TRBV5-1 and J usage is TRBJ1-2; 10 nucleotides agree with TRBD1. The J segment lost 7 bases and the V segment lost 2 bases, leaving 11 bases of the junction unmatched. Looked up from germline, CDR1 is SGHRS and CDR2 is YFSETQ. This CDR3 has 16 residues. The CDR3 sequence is CASSFSGSDRGVGYTF. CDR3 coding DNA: TGCGCCAGCAGCTTCTCCGGATCGGACAGGGGGGTTGGCTACACCTTC.

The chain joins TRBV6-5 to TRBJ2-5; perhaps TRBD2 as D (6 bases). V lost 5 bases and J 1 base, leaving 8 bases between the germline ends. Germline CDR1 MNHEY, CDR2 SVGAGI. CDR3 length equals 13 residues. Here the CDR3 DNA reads TGTGCCAGCAGTCGCGGGACCCAAGAGACCCAGTACTTC. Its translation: CASSRGTQETQYF.

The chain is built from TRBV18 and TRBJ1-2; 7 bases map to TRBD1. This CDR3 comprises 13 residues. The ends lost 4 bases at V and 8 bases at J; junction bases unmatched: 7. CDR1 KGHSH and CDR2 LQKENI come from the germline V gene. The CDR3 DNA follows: TGTGCCAGCTCACAATCCCAGGGGGACGGCTACACCTTC. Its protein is CASSQSQGDGYTF.

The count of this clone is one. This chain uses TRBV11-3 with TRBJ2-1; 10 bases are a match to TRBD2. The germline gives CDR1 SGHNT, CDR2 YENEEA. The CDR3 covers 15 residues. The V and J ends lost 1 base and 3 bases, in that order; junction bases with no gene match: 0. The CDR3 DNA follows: TGTGCCAGCAGCTTAGTAGCGGGGGGCTACAATGAGCAGTTCTTC. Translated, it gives CASSLVAGGYNEQFF.

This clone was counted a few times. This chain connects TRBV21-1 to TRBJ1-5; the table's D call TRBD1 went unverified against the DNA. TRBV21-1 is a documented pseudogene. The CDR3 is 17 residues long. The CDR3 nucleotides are TGTGCCAGCAGCAAAGAGTCAAGGATCAGGGGACATCAGCCCCAGCATTTT. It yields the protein CASSKESRIRGHQPQHF.

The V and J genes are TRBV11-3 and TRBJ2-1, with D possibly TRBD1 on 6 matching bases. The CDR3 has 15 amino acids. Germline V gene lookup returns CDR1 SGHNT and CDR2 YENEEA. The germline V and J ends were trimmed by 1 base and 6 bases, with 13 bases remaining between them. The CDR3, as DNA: TGTGCCAGCAGCTTAGGTACAGGGTTCAGCAATGAGCAGTTCTTC. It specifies CASSLGTGFSNEQFF.

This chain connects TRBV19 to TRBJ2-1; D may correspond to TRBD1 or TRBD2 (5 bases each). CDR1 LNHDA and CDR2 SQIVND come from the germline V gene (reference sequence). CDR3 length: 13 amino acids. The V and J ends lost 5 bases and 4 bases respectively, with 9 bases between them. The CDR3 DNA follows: TGTGCCAGTAGTTGGGACGGTTACAATGAGCAGTTCTTC. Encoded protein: CASSWDGYNEQFF.

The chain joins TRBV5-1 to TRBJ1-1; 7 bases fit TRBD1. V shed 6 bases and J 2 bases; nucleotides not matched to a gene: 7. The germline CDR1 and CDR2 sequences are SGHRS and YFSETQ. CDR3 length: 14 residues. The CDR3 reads CASNIGGTNTEAFF. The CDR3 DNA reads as TGCGCCAGCAACATAGGGGGCACCAACACTGAAGCTTTCTTT.

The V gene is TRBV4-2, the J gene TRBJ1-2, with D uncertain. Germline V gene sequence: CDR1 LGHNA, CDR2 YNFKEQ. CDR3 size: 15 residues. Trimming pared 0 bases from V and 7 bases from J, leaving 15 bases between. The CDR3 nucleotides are TGTGCCAGCAGCCAAGACTGGACGGCCTTTAGTGGCTACACCTTC. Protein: CASSQDWTAFSGYTF.

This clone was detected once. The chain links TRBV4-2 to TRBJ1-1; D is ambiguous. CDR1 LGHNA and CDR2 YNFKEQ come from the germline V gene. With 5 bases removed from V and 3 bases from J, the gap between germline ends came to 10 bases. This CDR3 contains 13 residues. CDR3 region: CASSSRGHTEAFF. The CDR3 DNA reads TGTGCCAGCAGCTCACGAGGGCACACTGAAGCTTTCTTT.

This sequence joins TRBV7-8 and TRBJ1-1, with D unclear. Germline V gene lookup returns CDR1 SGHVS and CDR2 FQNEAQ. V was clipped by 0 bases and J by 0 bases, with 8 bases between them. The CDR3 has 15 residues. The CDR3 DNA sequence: TGTGCCAGCAGCTTAGCGGCCAGCTTGAACACTGAAGCTTTCTTT. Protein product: CASSLAASLNTEAFF.

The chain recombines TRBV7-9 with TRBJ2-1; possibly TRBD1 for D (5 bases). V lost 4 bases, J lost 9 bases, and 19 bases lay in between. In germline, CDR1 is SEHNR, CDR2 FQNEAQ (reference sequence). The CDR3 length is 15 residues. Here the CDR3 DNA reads TGTGCCAGCAGCTCGAGCCTAGGGGCTAACAGTGAGCAGTTCTTC. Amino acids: CASSSSLGANSEQFF.

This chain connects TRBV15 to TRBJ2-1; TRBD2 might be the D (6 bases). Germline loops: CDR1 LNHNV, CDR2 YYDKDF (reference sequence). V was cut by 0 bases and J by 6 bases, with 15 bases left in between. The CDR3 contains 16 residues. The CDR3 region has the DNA TGTGCCACCAGCAGAGATCTGGAAAGGGGAGGCAATGAGCAGTTCTTC. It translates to CATSRDLERGGNEQFF.

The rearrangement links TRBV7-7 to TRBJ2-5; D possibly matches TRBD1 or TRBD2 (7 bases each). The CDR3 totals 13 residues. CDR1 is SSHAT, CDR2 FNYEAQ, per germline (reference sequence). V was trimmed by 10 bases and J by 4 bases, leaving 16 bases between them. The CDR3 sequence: CAIGEGARETQYF. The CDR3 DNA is TGTGCCATAGGGGAGGGGGCGCGAGAGACCCAGTACTTC.

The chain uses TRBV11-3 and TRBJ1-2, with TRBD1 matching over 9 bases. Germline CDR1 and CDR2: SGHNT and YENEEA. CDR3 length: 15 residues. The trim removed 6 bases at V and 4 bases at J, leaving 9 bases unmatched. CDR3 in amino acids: CASRKQGASGYGYTF. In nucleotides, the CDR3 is TGTGCCAGCAGGAAACAGGGGGCTAGCGGCTATGGCTACACCTTC.

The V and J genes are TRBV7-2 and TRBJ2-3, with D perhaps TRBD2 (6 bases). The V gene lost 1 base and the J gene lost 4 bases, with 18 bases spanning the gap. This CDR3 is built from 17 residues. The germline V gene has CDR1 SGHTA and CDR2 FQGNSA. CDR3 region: CASSLVGAGWGADTQYF. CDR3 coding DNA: TGTGCCAGCAGCTTAGTGGGCGCGGGGTGGGGGGCAGATACGCAGTATTTT.

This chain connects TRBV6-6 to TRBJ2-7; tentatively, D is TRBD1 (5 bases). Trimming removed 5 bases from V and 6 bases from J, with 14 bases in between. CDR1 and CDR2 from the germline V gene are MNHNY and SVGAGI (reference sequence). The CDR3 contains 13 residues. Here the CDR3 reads CASSLREGSEQYF. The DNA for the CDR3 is TGTGCCAGCAGTCTCAGGGAAGGCAGCGAGCAGTACTTC.

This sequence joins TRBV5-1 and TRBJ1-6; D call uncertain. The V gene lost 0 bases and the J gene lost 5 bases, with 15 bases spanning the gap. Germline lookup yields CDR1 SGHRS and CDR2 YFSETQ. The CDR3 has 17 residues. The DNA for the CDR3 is TGCGCCAGCAGCTTGGGGGCGAGGTCAGGAGATAATTCACCCCTCCACTTT. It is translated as CASSLGARSGDNSPLHF.

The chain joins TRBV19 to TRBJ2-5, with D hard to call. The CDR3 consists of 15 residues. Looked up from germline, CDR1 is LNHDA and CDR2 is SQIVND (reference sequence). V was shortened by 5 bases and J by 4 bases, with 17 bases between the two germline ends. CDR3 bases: TGTGCCAGTAGTTCCAGACCAAGCCCCCGAGAGACCCAGTACTTC. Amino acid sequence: CASSSRPSPRETQYF.

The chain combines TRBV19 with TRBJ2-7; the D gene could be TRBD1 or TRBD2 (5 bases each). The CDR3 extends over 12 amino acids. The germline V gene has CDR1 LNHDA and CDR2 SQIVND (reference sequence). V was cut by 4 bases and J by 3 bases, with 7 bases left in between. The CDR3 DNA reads TGTGCCAGTAGTAAGGGGAGCTACGAGCAGTACTTC. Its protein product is CASSKGSYEQYF.

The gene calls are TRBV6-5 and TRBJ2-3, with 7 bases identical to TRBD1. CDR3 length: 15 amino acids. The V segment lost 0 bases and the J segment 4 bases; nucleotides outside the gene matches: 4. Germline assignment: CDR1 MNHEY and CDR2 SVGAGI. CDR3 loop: CASSYSGTVSDTQYF. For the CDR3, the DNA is TGTGCCAGCAGTTACTCCGGGACAGTTTCAGATACGCAGTATTTT.

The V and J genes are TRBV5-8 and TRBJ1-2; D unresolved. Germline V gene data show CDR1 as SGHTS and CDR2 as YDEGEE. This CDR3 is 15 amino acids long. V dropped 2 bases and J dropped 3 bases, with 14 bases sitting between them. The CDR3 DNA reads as TGTGCCAGCAGCTTCGCAGCCTCTCAACACTATGGCTACACCTTC. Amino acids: CASSFAASQHYGYTF.

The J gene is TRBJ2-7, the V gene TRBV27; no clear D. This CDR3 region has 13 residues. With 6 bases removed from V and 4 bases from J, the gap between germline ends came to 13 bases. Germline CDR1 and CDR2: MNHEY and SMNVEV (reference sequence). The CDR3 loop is CASRRQENYEQYF. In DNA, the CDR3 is TGTGCCAGCAGACGGCAGGAAAATTACGAGCAGTACTTC.

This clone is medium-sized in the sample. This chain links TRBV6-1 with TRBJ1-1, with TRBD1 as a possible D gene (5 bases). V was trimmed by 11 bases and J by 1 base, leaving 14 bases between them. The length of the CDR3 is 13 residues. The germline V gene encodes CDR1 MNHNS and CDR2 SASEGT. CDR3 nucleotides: TGTGCCGGGCGGCTTGGGGCGAACACTGAAGCTTTCTTT. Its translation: CAGRLGANTEAFF.

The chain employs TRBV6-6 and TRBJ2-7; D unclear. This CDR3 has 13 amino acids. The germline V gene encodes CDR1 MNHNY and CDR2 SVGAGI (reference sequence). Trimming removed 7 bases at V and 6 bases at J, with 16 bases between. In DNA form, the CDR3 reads TGTGCCAGCACTTCCCCCCCGAGGCCCGAGCAGTACTTC. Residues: CASTSPPRPEQYF.

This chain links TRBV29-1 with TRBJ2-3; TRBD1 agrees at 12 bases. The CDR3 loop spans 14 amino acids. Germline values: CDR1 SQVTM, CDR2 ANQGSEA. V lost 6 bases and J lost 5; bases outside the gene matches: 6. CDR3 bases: TGCAGCGTCTCCGGGACAGGGGGCTTAGATACGCAGTATTTT. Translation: CSVSGTGGLDTQYF.

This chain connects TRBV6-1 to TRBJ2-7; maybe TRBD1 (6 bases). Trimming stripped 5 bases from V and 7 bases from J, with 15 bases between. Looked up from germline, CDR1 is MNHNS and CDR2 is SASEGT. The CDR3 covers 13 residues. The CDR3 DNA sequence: TGTGCCAGCAGTCGTGACAGGTCGGGGGAGCAGTACTTC. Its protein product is CASSRDRSGEQYF.

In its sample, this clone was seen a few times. The CDR3 loop is CASSGGTGVYEQYF. As DNA, the CDR3 is TGCGCCAGCAGCGGGGGGACAGGGGTATACGAGCAGTACTTC. The chain couples TRBV5-1 to TRBJ2-7; 10 positions match TRBD1. The germline gives CDR1 SGHRS, CDR2 YFSETQ. V dropped 4 bases and J dropped 4; count of bases not matched to a gene: 5. The CDR3 is made up of 14 amino acids.

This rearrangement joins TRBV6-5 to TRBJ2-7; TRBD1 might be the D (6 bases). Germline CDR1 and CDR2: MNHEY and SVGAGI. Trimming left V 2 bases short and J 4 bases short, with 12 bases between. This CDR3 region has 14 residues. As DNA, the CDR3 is TGTGCCAGCAGTTACCGGGACACCATTTACGAGCAGTACTTC. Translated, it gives CASSYRDTIYEQYF.